Below are 5 T cell receptor beta chains sequenced from a single sample in a study of T cell responses to AZD1222 COVID-19 vaccine (dated by TCRdb to the early 2020s). Library generation was performed with the immunoSEQ multiplex PCR assay. The clones in this table, taken by TCRdb from immuneACCESS, are in-frame only. Not every clone is retained; where verified, under half of the shortfall comes from an unresolved V gene, and the cause of the rest is unknown. The sample contains under 80,000 clones, around 90% of them found a single time. 1% to 1.5% of the sample lies in the top ten. The meaning of the sample's time point label: about 28 days (+/-7) after the second vaccine dose. This sample comprised peripheral blood, obtained 28 days after the second AZD1222 dose. The receptors stem from an adult who received the AZD1222 COVID-19 vaccine.

This rearrangement joins TRBV19 to TRBJ2-2, with a tentative D call TRBD2 (6 bases). The CDR3 spans 14 residues. The ends were cut back, 3 bases at V and 4 bases at J, with 9 bases in the middle. Germline values: CDR1 LNHDA, CDR2 SQIVND (reference sequence). The CDR3 DNA sequence: TGTGCCAGTAGTATGGAGGGCAGCACCGGGGAGCTGTTTTTT. Its translation: CASSMEGSTGELFF.

V gene TRBV11-2 combines with J gene TRBJ2-5, with D unresolved. V was cut by 3 bases and J by 4 bases, with 9 bases left in between. CDR3 length: 13 amino acids. CDR1 and CDR2 from the germline V gene are SGHAT and FQNNGV. CDR3 region: CASSLGFLETQYF. The CDR3, as DNA: TGTGCCAGCAGCTTGGGGTTTTTAGAGACCCAGTACTTC.

This chain uses TRBV6-5 with TRBJ1-6; TRBD1 is a possible D gene (5 bases). This CDR3 contains 14 residues. Trimming left V 6 bases short and J 7 bases short, with 13 bases between. Germline V gene sequence: CDR1 MNHEY, CDR2 SVGAGI. The CDR3 region has the DNA TGTGCCAGCAGGTATAGGGGTTCGAATTCACCCCTCCACTTT. Translated: CASRYRGSNSPLHF.

This chain joins TRBV14 and TRBJ1-3; 10 bases align to TRBD1. J was trimmed by 0 bases and V by 1 base; bases with no gene match: 15. This CDR3 contains 21 residues. CDR1 SGHDN and CDR2 FVKESK come from the germline V gene. In nucleotides, the CDR3 is TGTGCCAGCAGCCAAGGGGACAGGGGATTCCGCAACGGCAGCTCTGGAAACACCATATATTTT. Translated, it gives CASSQGDRGFRNGSSGNTIYF.

This chain links TRBV7-8 with TRBJ2-2, with TRBD1 identical over 9 bases. The V gene end was trimmed by 6 bases and the J gene end by 5 bases; junction bases not matched to a gene: 7. In germline, CDR1 is SGHVS, CDR2 FQNEAQ. This CDR3 has 15 residues. The CDR3 sequence: CASRTGTGSTGELFF. CDR3 DNA: TGTGCCAGCAGAACCGGGACAGGGTCAACCGGGGAGCTGTTTTTT.